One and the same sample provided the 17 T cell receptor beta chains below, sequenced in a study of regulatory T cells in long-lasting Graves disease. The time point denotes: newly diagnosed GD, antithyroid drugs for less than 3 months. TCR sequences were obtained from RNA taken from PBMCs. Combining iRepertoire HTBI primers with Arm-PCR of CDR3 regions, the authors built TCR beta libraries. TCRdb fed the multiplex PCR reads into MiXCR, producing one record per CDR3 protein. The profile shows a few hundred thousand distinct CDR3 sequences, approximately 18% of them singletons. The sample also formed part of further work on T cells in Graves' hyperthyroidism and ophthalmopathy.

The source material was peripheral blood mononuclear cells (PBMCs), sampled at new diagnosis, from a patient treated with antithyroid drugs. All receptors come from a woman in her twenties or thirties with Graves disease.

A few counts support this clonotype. CDR3 bases: TGTGCCAGCGGGAACAGCCACAATCAGCCCCAGCATTTT. Protein sequence: CASGNSHNQPQHF. The genes are TRBV6-2 or TRBV6-3 and TRBJ1-5; the D is unclear. The length of the CDR3 is 13 residues. V lost 8 bases and J lost 3, with 11 bases in between. From germline, CDR1 is MNHEY and CDR2 SVGEGT.

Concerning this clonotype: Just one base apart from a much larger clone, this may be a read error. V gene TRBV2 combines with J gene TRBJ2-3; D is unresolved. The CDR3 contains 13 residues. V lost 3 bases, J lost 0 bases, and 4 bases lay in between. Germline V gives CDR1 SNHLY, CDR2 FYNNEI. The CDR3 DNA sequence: TGTGCCAGCAGTGACCCTAGCACAGATACGCAGTATTTT. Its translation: CASSDPSTDTQYF.

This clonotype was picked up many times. The CDR3 region is CAIKRTLNTEAFF. The CDR3 DNA reads as TGTGCCATAAAAAGGACCCTGAACACTGAAGCTTTCTTT. The V call is TRBV10-3, the J call TRBJ1-1; D gene unclear. With 9 bases removed from V and 0 bases from J, the gap between germline ends came to 11 bases. The CDR3 runs 13 residues. The germline V gene encodes CDR1 ENHRY and CDR2 SYGVKD.

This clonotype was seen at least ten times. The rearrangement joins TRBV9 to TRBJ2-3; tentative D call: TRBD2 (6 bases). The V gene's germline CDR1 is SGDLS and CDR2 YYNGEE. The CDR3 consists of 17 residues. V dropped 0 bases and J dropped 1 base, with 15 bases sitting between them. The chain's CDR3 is CASSVGGRGTRTDTQYF. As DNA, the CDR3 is TGTGCCAGCAGCGTAGGAGGACGGGGGACCCGCACAGATACGCAGTATTTT.

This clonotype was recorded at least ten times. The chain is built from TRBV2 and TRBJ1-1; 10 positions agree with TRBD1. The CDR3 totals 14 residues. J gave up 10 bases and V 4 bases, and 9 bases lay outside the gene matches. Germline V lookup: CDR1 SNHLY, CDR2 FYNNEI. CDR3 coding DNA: TGTGCCAGCAGTGTGACAGGGGGCGTGGTGGGAGCTTTCTTT. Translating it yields CASSVTGGVVGAFF.

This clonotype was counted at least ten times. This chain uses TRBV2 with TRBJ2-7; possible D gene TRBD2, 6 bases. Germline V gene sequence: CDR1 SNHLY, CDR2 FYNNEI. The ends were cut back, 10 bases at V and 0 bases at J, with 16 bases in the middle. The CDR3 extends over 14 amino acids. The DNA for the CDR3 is TGTGCCACCCGTGAATGGGGGGTCTCCTACGAGCAGTACTTC. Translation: CATREWGVSYEQYF.

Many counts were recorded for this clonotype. CDR3 region: CSAVRDISGYTF. For the CDR3, the DNA is TGCAGTGCTGTCAGGGACATTTCTGGCTACACCTTC. The chain uses TRBV20-1 and TRBJ1-2, with D possibly TRBD1 on 6 matching bases. Trimming left V 5 bases short and J 7 bases short, with 14 bases between. Germline values: CDR1 DFQATT, CDR2 SNEGSKA (reference sequence). The CDR3 runs 12 residues.

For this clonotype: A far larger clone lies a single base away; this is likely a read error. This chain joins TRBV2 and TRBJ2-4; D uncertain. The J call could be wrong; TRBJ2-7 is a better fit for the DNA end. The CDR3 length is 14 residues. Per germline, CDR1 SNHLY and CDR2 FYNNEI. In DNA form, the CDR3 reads TGTGCCCAAAGGGTCACACGGAACACCTACGAGCAGTACTTC. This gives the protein CAQRVTRNTYEQYF.

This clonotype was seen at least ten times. This CDR3 is CASSLGRGDTQYF. As DNA, the CDR3 is TGTGCCAGCAGCTTAGGGCGGGGAGATACGCAGTATTTT. The rearrangement links TRBV5-4 to TRBJ2-3; D is possibly TRBD2 (6 bases). V lost 2 bases and J lost 5, with 9 bases in between. From germline, CDR1 is SGHNT and CDR2 YYREEE (reference sequence). The CDR3 has 13 residues. Together with reference TRBV5-4 and TRBJ2-3, the CDR3 gives the full variable domain: ETGVTQSPTHLIKTRGQQVTLRCSSQSGHNTVSWYQQALGQGPQFIFQYYREEENGRGNFPPRFSGLQFPNYSSELNVNALELDDSALYLCASSLGRGDTQYFGPGTRLTVL.

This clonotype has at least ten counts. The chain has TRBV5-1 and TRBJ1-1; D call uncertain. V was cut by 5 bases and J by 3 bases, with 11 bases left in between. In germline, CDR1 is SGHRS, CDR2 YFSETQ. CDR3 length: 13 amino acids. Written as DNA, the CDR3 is TGCGCCAGCAGAAGGGCTTTTGACACTGAAGCTTTCTTT. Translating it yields CASRRAFDTEAFF.

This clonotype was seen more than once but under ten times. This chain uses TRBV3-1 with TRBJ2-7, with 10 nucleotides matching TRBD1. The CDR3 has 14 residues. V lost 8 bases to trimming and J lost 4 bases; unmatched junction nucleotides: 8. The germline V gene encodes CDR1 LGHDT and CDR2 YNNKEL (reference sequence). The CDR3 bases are TGTGCCAGCGGGGACAGGGGCTTCCCTTACGAGCAGTACTTC. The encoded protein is CASGDRGFPYEQYF.

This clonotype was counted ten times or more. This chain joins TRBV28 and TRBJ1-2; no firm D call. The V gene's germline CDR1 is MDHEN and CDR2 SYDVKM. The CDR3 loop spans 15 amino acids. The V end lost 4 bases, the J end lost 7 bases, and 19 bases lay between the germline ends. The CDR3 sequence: CASSSVPVGVAGYTF. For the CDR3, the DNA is TGTGCCAGCAGTTCCGTCCCCGTTGGGGTCGCTGGCTACACCTTC.

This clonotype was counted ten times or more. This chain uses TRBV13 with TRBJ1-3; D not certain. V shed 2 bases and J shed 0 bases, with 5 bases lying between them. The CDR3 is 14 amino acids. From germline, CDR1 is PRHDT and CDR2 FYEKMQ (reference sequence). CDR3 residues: CASSLRFSGNTIYF. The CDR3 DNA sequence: TGTGCCAGCAGCTTACGTTTCTCTGGAAACACCATATATTTT. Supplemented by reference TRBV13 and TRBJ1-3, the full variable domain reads AAGVIQSPRHLIKEKRETATLKCYPIPRHDTVYWYQQGPGQDPQFLISFYEKMQSDKGSIPDRFSAQQFSDYHSELNMSSLELGDSALYFCASSLRFSGNTIYFGEGSWLTVV.

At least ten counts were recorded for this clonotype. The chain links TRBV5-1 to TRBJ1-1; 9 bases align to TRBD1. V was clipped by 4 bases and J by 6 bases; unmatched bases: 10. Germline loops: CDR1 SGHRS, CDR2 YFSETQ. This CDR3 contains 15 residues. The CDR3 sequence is CASSQSPGQGAEAFF. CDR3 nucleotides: TGCGCCAGCAGCCAAAGTCCGGGACAGGGTGCTGAAGCTTTCTTT.

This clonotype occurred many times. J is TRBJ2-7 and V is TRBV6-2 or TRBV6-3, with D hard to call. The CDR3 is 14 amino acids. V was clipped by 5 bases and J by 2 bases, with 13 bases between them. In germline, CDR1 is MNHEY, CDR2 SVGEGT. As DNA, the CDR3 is TGTGCCAGCAGTGAATTCGGCAGTACCTACGAGCAGTACTTC. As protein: CASSEFGSTYEQYF.

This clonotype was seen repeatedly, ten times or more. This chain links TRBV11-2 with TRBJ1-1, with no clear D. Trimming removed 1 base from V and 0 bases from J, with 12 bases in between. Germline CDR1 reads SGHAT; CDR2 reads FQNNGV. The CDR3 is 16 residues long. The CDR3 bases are TGTGCCAGCAGCTTAGTTAACCCGGGGATGAACACTGAAGCTTTCTTT. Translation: CASSLVNPGMNTEAFF. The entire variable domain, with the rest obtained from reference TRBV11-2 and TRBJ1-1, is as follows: EAGVAQSPRYKIIEKRQSVAFWCNPISGHATLYWYQQILGQGPKLLIQFQNNGVVDDSQLPKDRFSAERLKGVDSTLKIQPAKLEDSAVYLCASSLVNPGMNTEAFFGQGTRLTVV.

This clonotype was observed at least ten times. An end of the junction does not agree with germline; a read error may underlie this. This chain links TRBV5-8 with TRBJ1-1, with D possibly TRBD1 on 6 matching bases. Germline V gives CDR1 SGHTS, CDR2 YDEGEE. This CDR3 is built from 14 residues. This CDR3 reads CASSFSGTSTEAFF. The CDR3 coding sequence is TGCGCCAGCAGCTTTTCCGGGACAAGCACTGAAGCTTTCTTT.